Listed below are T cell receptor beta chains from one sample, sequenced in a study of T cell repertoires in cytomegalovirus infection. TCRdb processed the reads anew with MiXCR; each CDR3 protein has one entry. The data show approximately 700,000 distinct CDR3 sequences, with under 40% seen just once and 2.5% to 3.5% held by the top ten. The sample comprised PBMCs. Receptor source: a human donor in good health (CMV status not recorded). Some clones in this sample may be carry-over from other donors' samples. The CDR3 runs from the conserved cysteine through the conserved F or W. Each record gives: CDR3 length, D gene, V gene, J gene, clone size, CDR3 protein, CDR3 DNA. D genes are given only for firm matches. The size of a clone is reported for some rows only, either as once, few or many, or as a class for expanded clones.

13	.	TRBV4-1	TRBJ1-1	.	CASSQVEGLEAFF	TGCGCCAGCAGCCAAGTCGAGGGTCTTGAAGCTTTCTTT
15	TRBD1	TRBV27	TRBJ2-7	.	CASSDYRDRLYEQYF	TGTGCCAGCAGTGATTACCGGGACAGGCTCTACGAGCAGTACTTC
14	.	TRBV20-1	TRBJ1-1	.	CSAPPGRMNTEAFF	TGCAGTGCTCCCCCCGGACGGATGAACACTGAAGCTTTCTTT
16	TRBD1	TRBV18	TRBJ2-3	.	CASSPKGTGNTDTQYF	TGTGCCAGCTCACCGAAGGGGACAGGTAACACAGATACGCAGTATTTT
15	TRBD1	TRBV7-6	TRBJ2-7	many	CASSLAPGQSYEQYF	TGTGCCAGCAGCTTAGCGCCGGGACAGTCCTACGAGCAGTACTTC
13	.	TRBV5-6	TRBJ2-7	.	CASSRAGRYEQYF	TGTGCCAGCAGCCGGGCAGGGCGGTACGAGCAGTACTTC
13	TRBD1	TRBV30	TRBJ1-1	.	CAWRGQGEGEAFF	TGTGCCTGGAGAGGACAGGGTGAGGGTGAAGCTTTCTTT
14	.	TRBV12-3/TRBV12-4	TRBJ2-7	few	CASSPDMSSYEQYF	TGTGCCAGCAGTCCCGACATGAGCTCCTACGAGCAGTACTTC
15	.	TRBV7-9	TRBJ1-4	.	CASSPQENFAEKLFF	TGTGCCAGCAGCCCGCAGGAAAACTTCGCAGAAAAACTGTTTTTT
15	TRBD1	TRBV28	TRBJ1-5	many	CASSFTTGAGQPQHF	TGTGCCAGCAGTTTCACAACAGGGGCCGGACAGCCCCAGCATTTT
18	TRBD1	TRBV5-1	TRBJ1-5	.	CASSLNGPAQGEDQPQHF	TGCGCCAGCAGCTTGAACGGTCCGGCACAGGGGGAGGATCAGCCCCAGCATTTT
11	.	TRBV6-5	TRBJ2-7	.	CASRTPSEQYF	TGTGCCAGCAGAACCCCCTCCGAGCAGTACTTC
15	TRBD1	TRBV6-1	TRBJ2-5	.	CASPRDRGLGETQYF	TGTGCCAGCCCTCGGGACAGGGGTTTGGGAGAGACCCAGTACTTC
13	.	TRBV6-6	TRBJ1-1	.	CASKGLSNTEAFF	TGTGCCAGCAAGGGTCTATCGAACACTGAAGCTTTCTTT
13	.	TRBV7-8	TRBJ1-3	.	CASSLAPENTIYF	TGTGCCAGCAGCTTAGCGCCTGAAAACACCATATATTTT
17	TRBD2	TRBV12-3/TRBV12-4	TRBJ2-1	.	CASSRRLSGGSYNEQFF	TGTGCCAGCAGCCGCCGGTTGAGCGGGGGGAGCTACAATGAGCAGTTCTTC
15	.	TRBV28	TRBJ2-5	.	CASSPHVKGPETQYF	TGTGCCAGCAGTCCCCATGTTAAAGGGCCAGAGACCCAGTACTTC
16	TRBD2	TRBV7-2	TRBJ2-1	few	CASSRRTSGAYNEQFF	TGTGCCAGCAGCCGAAGGACTAGCGGGGCCTACAATGAGCAGTTCTTC
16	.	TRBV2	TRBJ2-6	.	CASTFTPVSGANVLTF	TGTGCCAGCACCTTTACCCCTGTCTCTGGGGCCAACGTCCTGACTTTC
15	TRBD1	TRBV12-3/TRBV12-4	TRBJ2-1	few	CASSYTGGSYNEQFF	TGTGCCAGCAGTTACACAGGGGGCTCCTACAATGAGCAGTTCTTC
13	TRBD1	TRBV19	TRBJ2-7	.	CASQPTGGYEQYF	TGTGCCAGTCAACCCACAGGGGGCTACGAGCAGTACTTC
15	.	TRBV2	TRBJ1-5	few	CASSEQGQGRQPQHF	TGTGCCAGCAGTGAGCAGGGCCAGGGGCGCCAGCCCCAGCATTTT
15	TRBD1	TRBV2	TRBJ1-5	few	CASRKDRLSNQPQHF	TGTGCCAGCAGAAAGGACAGGTTGAGCAATCAGCCCCAGCATTTT
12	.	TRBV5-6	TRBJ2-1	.	CASSKQGNEQFF	TGTGCCAGCAGCAAACAGGGTAATGAGCAGTTCTTC
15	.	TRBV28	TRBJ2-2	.	CASSTIRLGGVELFF	TGTGCCAGCAGTACCATCAGACTAGGGGGAGTGGAGCTGTTTTTT
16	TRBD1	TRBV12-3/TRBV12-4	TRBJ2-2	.	CASRPPGQGAEGELFF	TGTGCCAGCAGACCTCCGGGACAGGGCGCAGAGGGGGAGCTGTTTTTT
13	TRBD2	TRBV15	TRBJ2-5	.	CATSRDVERDQYF	TGTGCCACCAGCAGAGATGTGGAGCGGGACCAGTACTTC
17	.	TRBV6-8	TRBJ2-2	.	CASSSSRPGANTGELFF	TGTGCCAGCAGTTCGTCCAGACCGGGGGCGAACACCGGGGAGCTGTTTTTT
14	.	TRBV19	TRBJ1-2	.	CASSDVITTYGYTF	TGTGCCAGTAGCGACGTGATTACAACCTATGGCTACACCTTC
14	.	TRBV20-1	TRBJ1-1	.	CSARDQGRYTEAFF	TGCAGTGCTAGAGATCAAGGCAGATACACTGAAGCTTTCTTT
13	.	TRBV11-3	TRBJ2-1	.	CASSLSYANEQFF	TGTGCCAGCAGCTTATCATACGCCAATGAGCAGTTCTTC
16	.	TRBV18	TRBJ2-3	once	CASSPGGLGGYDTQYF	TGTGCCAGCTCACCCGGGGGACTCGGTGGATACGATACGCAGTATTTT
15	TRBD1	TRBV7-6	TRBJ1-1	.	CASSFRTGPNTEAFF	TGTGCCAGCAGCTTCCGGACAGGTCCGAACACTGAAGCTTTCTTT
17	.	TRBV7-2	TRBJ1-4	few	CASSLVSVQGGGEKLFF	TGTGCCAGCAGCTTAGTTAGTGTACAGGGAGGCGGAGAAAAACTGTTTTTT
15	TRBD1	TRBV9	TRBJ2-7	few	CASDRTGTGEGEQYF	TGTGCCAGCGACCGAACCGGGACAGGGGAGGGCGAGCAGTACTTC
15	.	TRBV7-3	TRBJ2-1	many	CASSPISSGRGEQFF	TGTGCCAGCAGCCCCATATCATCTGGTCGGGGTGAGCAGTTCTTC
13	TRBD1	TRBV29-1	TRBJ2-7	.	CSVLWTGPYEQYF	TGCAGCGTTTTATGGACAGGCCCCTACGAGCAGTACTTC
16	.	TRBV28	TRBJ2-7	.	CASSFEKAGLPYEQYF	TGTGCCAGCAGTTTCGAAAAAGCGGGTCTACCCTACGAGCAGTACTTC
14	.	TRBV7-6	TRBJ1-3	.	CASSLDVSGNTIYF	TGTGCCAGCAGCCTCGACGTCTCTGGAAACACCATATATTTT
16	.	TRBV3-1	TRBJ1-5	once	CASSQDSTCGNQPQHF	TGTGCCAGCAGCCAAGATTCGACGTGCGGCAATCAGCCCCAGCATTTT
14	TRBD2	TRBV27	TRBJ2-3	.	CASSPGLAGGTQYF	TGTGCCAGCAGTCCCGGACTAGCGGGCGGTACGCAGTATTTT
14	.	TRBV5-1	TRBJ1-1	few	CASSLDGYNTEAFF	TGCGCCAGCAGCTTGGACGGGTACAACACTGAAGCTTTCTTT
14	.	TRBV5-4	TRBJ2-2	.	CASSYPAGRGELFF	TGTGCCAGCAGCTATCCGGCAGGGCGGGGGGAGCTGTTTTTT
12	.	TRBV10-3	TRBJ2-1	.	CAIEVTPNEQFF	TGTGCCATCGAGGTAACTCCGAATGAGCAGTTCTTC
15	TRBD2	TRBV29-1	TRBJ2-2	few	CSVGSGALNTGELFF	TGCAGCGTGGGTAGCGGGGCCCTGAACACCGGGGAGCTGTTTTTT
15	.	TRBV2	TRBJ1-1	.	CASRLSETRNTEAFF	TGTGCCAGCAGACTATCGGAAACAAGGAACACTGAAGCTTTCTTT
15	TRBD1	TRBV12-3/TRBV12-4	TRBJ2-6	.	CASSLGQGQFDVLPF	TGTGCCAGCAGTCTCGGACAGGGACAGTTTGACGTCCTGCCTTTC
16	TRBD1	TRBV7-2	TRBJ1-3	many	CASSPDRAVSGNTIYF	TGTGCCAGCAGTCCGGACAGGGCAGTCTCTGGAAACACCATATATTTT
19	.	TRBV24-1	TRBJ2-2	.	CATSDFPGTLPQNTGELFF	TGTGCCACCAGTGATTTTCCCGGGACACTGCCTCAGAACACCGGGGAGCTGTTTTTT
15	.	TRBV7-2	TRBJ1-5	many	CASSLGSLGAQPQHF	TGTGCCAGCAGCTTAGGTTCGCTAGGCGCCCAGCCCCAGCATTTT
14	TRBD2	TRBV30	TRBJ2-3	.	CAWRAGLATDTQYF	TGTGCCTGGAGGGCCGGACTAGCTACAGATACGCAGTATTTT
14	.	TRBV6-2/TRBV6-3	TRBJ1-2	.	CASSYKLGGYGYTF	TGTGCCAGCAGTTATAAACTGGGGGGCTATGGCTACACCTTC
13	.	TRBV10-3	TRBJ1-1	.	CAISGGGGTEAFF	TGTGCCATCAGTGGTGGGGGGGGCACTGAAGCTTTCTTT
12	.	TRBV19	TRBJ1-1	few	CASRGPGAEAFF	TGTGCCAGTAGAGGACCCGGGGCTGAAGCTTTCTTT
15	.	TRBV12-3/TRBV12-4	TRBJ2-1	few	CASSSGTHPGAEQFF	TGTGCCAGCAGTTCCGGGACTCACCCCGGGGCTGAGCAGTTCTTC
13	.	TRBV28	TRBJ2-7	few	CASVGAASYEQYF	TGTGCCAGCGTGGGGGCTGCCTCCTACGAGCAGTACTTC